Below, one TCR beta chain is given with its context. The data belong to a study of PD-L1 blockade in urothelial cancer. CDR3 size: 17 residues. Losses at the gene ends were 4 bases for V and 3 bases for J; bases not matched to a gene: 12. Germline V gene data show CDR1 as MDHEN and CDR2 as SYDVKM. Produced via immunoSEQ multiplex PCR; TCRdb's table is partial and in-frame only. This sample has 87,000 or so clones, with roughly 84% found just once. The time point here: pretreatment peripheral blood. The TCR originated in a man in his 60s with urothelial cancer. The material was PBMCs, obtained around atezolizumab (anti-PD-L1) treatment. V is TRBV28 and J is TRBJ2-3, with TRBD2 matching 8 bases. This CDR3 is CASSYPAGGEETDTQYF. The CDR3 DNA follows: TGTGCCAGCAGTTACCCCGCGGGGGGAGAGGAAACAGATACGCAGTATTTT.